This T cell receptor (beta chain) was identified in a study of blood T cell repertoires in COVID-19. About the study: Material from acute and convalescent COVID-19 was sourced from the United States, Italy and Spain. PBMCs, B-cell-depleted T cells, or T cells provided the cDNA or gDNA that made up the material.

In germline, CDR1 is DFQATT, CDR2 SNEGSKA (reference sequence). This CDR3 is 11 amino acids long. With 3 bases clipped from V and 6 bases from J, the junction kept 1 base outside the gene matches. Per the authors' pipeline: Nucleated cell number was recorded as an estimate derived from reference gene primer amplification. The data were produced by immunoSEQ multiplex PCR, yet TCRdb's version contains in-frame clones alone and is incomplete. Clone size and V and J calls were adopted from that table, with D and trimming inferred from the DNA. The profile covers about 160,000 clones, with roughly 91% appearing a single time and about 2% taken by the ten largest.

The receptor's source is a young man with acute or convalescent COVID-19. This chain uses TRBV20-1 with TRBJ1-2, with 7 bases fitting TRBD1. Sequencing was done on a sample of peripheral blood. The CDR3 sequence is CSASRGDGYTF. In DNA form, the CDR3 reads TGCAGTGCTAGCAGGGGGGATGGCTACACCTTC.